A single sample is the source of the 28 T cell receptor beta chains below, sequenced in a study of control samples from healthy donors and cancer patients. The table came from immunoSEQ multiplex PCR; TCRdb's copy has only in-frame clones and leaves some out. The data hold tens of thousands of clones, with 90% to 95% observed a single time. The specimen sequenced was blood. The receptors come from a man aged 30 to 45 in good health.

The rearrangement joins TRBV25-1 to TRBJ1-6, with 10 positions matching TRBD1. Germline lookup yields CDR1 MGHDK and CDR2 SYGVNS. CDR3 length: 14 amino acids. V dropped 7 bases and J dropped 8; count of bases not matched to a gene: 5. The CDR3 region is CASTPGQGYSPLHF. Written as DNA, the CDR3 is TGTGCCAGCACCCCGGGACAGGGGTATTCACCCCTCCACTTT. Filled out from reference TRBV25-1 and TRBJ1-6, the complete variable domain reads EADIYQTPRYLVIGTGKKITLECSQTMGHDKMYWYQQDPGMELHLIHYSYGVNSTEKGDLSSESTVSRIRTEHFPLTLESARPSHTSQYLCASTPGQGYSPLHFGNGTRLTVT.

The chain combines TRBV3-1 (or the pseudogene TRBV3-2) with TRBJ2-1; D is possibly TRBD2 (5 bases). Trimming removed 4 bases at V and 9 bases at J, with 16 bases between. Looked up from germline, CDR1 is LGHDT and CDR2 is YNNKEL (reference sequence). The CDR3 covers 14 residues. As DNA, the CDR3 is TGTGCCAGCAGCCCCGCACGAATAGCGAGTGAGCAGTTCTTC. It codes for CASSPARIASEQFF.

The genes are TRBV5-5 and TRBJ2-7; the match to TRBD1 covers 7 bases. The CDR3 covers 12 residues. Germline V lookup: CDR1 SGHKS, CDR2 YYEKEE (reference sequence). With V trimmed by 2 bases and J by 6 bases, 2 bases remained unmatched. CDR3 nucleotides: TGTGCCAGCAGCTTAGAGGGGGCCGAGCAGTACTTC. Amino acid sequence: CASSLEGAEQYF.

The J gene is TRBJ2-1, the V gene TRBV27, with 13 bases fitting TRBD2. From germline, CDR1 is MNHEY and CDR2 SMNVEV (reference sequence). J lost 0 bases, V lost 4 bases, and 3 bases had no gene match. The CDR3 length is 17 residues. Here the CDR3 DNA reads TGTGCCAGCAGTTCCCGGACTAGCGGGAGCTCCTACAATGAGCAGTTCTTC. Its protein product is CASSSRTSGSSYNEQFF.

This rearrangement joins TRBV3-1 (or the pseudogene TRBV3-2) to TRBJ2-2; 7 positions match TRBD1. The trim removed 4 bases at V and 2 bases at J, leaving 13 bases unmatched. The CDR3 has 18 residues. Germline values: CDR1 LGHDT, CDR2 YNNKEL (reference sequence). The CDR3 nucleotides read TGTGCCAGCAGCCCCGGGACAGCGACTCTAACAAACACCGGGGAGCTGTTTTTT. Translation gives CASSPGTATLTNTGELFF.

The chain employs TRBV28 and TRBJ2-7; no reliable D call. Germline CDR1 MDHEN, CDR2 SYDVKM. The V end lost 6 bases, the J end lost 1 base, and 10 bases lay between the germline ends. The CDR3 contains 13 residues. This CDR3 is CASRLLNSYEQYF. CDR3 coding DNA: TGTGCCAGCAGACTACTTAATTCCTACGAGCAGTACTTC. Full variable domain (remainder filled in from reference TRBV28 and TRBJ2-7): DVKVTQSSRYLVKRTGEKVFLECVQDMDHENMFWYRQDPGLGLRLIYFSYDVKMKEKGDIPEGYSVSREKKERFSLILESASTNQTSMYLCASRLLNSYEQYFGPGTRLTVT.

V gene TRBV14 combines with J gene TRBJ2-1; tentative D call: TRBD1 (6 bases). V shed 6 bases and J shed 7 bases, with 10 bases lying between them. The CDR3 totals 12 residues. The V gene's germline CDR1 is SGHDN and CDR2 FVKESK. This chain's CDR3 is CASRAGENEQFF. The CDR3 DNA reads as TGTGCCAGCAGGGCAGGGGAAAATGAGCAGTTCTTC.

The CDR3 loop reads CASSPTPGRTDQQFF. The CDR3, as DNA: TGTGCCAGCTCACCGACACCGGGGCGAACCGATCAGCAGTTCTTC. This chain uses TRBV18 with TRBJ2-1, with D tentatively TRBD1 or TRBD2 (5 bases each). The germline V gene has CDR1 KGHSH and CDR2 LQKENI. V was clipped by 3 bases and J by 11 bases, with 20 bases between them. This CDR3 is 15 amino acids long.

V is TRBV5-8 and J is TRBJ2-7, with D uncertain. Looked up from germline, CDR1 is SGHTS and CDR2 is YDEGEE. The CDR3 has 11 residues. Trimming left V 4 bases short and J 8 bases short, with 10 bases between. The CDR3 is CASSPTSKQYF. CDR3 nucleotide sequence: TGTGCCAGCAGCCCGACAAGTAAGCAGTACTTC.

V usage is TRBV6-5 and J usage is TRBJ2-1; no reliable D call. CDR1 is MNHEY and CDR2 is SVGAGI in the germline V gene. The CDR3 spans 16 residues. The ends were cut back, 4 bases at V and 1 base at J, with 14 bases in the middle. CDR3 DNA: TGTGCCAGCAGTTTAGGTGCCGGCGGTTCCTACAATGAGCAGTTCTTC. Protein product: CASSLGAGGSYNEQFF.

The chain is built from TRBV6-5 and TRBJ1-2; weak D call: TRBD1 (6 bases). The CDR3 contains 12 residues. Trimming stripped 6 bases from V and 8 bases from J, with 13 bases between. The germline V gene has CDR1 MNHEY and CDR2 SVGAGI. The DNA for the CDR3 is TGTGCCAGCAGGGGCAGGGGAAAGGGCTACACCTTC. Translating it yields CASRGRGKGYTF.

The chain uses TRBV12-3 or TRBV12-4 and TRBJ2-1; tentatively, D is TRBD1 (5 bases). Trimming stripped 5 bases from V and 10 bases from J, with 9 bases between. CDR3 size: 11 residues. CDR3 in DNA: TGTGCCAGCAGTCAAAGGGGAGAGCAGTTCTTC. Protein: CASSQRGEQFF.

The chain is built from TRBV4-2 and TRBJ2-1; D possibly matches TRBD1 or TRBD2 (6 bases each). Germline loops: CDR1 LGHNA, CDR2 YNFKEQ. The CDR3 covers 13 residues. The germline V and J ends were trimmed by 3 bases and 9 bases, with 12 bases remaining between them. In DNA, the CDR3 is TGTGCCAGCAGCCAGGAACGGGGGCCTGAGCAGTTCTTC. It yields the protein CASSQERGPEQFF.

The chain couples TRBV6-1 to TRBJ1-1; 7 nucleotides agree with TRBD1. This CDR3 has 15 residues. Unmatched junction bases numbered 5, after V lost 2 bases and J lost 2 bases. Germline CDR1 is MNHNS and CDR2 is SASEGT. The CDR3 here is CASSESGTANTEAFF. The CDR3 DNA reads TGTGCCAGCAGTGAATCCGGGACAGCAAACACTGAAGCTTTCTTT.

In DNA, the CDR3 is TGTGCCAGCAGTTCCGGAGGCACGACAGATCAGCCCCAGCATTTT. It specifies CASSSGGTTDQPQHF. The chain employs TRBV7-9 and TRBJ1-5; possibly TRBD1 for D (5 bases). The V and J ends lost 6 bases and 5 bases respectively, with 17 bases between them. This CDR3 region has 15 residues. CDR1 and CDR2 from the germline V gene are SEHNR and FQNEAQ (reference sequence). Variable domain in full (rest from reference TRBV7-9 and TRBJ1-5): DTGVSQNPRHKITKRGQNVTFRCDPISEHNRLYWYRQTLGQGPEFLTYFQNEAQLEKSRLLSDRFSAERPKGSFSTLEIQRTEQGDSAMYLCASSSGGTTDQPQHFGDGTRLSIL.

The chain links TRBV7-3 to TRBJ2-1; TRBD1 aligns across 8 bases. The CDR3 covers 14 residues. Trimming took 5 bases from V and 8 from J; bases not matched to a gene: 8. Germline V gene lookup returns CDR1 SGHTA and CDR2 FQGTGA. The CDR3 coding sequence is TGTGCCAGCAGCGAACAGGGGGGTATAGATGAGCAGTTCTTC. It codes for CASSEQGGIDEQFF.

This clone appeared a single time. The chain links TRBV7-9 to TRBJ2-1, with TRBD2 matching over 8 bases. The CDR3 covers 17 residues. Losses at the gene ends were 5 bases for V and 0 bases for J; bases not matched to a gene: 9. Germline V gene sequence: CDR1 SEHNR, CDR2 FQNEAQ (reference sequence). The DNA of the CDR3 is TGTGCCAGCAGCGAGCGCCTAGCGGGCAGCTCCTACAATGAGCAGTTCTTC. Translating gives CASSERLAGSSYNEQFF. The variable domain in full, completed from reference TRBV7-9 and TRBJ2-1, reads DTGVSQNPRHKITKRGQNVTFRCDPISEHNRLYWYRQTLGQGPEFLTYFQNEAQLEKSRLLSDRFSAERPKGSFSTLEIQRTEQGDSAMYLCASSERLAGSSYNEQFFGPGTRLTVL.

The CDR3 reads CAWSEGRGYPEAFF. CDR3 bases: TGTGCCTGGAGTGAGGGCAGGGGATATCCTGAAGCTTTCTTT. The gene calls are TRBV30 and TRBJ1-1; tentative D call: TRBD1 (6 bases). The germline gives CDR1 GTSNPN, CDR2 SVGIG (reference sequence). The CDR3 runs 14 residues. Trimming shortened V by 1 base and J by 6 bases, and 15 bases separated the two germline ends.

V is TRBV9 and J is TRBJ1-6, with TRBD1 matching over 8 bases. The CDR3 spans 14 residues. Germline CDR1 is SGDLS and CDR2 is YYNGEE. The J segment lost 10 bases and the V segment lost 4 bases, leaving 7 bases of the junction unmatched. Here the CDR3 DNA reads TGTGCCAGCAGCCAAGGACAGGGAAAATCACCCCTCCACTTT. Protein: CASSQGQGKSPLHF.

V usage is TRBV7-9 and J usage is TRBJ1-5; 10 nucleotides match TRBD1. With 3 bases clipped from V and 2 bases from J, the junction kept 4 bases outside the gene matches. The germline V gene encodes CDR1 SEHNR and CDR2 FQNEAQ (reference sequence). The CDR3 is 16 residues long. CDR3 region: CASSFGDRGRNQPQHF. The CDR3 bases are TGTGCCAGCAGCTTCGGGGACAGGGGCCGCAATCAGCCCCAGCATTTT.

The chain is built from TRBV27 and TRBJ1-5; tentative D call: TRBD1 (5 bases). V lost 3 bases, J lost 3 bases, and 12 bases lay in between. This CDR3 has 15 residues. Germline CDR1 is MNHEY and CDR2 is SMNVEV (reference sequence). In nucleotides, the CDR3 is TGTGCCAGCAGTTTCAGGGATCCTCTCAATCAGCCCCAGCATTTT. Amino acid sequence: CASSFRDPLNQPQHF.

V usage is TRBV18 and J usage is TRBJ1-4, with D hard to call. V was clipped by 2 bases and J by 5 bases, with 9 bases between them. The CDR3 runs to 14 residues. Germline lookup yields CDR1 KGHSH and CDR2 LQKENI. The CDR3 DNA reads TGTGCCAGCTCACCAGGGCCCCCAAATGAAAAACTGTTTTTT. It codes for CASSPGPPNEKLFF.

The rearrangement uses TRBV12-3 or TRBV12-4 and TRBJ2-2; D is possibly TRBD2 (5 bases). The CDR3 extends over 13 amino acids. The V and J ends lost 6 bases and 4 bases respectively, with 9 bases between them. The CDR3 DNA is TGTGCCAGCAGGGGAGAAAGCACCGGGGAGCTGTTTTTT. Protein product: CASRGESTGELFF.

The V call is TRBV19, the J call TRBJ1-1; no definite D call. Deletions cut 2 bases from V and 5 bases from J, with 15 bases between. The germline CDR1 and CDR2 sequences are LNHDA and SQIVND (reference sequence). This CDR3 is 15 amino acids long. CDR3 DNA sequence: TGTGCCAGTAGTATACTTGCGACGGGAACAACTGAAGCTTTCTTT. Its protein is CASSILATGTTEAFF.

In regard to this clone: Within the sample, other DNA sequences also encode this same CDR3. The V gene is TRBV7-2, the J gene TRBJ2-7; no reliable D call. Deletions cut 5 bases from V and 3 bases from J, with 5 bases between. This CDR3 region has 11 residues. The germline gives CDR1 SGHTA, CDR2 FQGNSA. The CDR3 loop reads CASSPSYEQYF. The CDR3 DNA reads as TGTGCCAGCAGCCCAAGCTACGAGCAGTACTTC.

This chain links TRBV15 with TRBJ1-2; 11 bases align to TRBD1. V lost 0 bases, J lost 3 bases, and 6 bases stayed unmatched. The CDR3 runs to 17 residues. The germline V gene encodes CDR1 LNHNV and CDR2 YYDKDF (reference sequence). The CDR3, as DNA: TGTGCCACCAGCAGAGATCTCGGGACAGGGGGATACTATGGCTACACCTTC. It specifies CATSRDLGTGGYYGYTF. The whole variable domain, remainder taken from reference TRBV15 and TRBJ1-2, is DAMVIQNPRYQVTQFGKPVTLSCSQTLNHNVMYWYQQKSSQAPKLLFHYYDKDFNNEADTPDNFQSRRPNTSFCFLDIRSPGLGDTAMYLCATSRDLGTGGYYGYTFGSGTRLTVV.

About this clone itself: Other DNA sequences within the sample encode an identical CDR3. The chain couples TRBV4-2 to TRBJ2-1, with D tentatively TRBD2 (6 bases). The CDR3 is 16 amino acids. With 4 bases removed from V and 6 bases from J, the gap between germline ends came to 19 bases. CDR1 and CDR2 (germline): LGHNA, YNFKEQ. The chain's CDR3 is CASSPRWRETSNEQFF. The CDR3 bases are TGTGCCAGCAGCCCACGGTGGCGGGAAACAAGCAATGAGCAGTTCTTC.

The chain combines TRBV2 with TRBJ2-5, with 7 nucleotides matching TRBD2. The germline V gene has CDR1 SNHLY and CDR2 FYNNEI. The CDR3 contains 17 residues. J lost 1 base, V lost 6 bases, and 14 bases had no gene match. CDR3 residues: CASRRTSARRTQETQYF. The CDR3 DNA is TGTGCCAGCAGGAGAACTAGCGCCCGGCGTACCCAAGAGACCCAGTACTTC.